A single sample gave rise to the 22 T cell receptor beta chains below, sequenced in a study of identifying expanded T cells in peripheral blood. TCRdb keeps only in-frame clones here, not all; method: immunoSEQ multiplex PCR. The data hold some 90,000 clones, with 88% observed a single time. The source material was blood. The origin of the receptors is a person aged 18 to 70 in good health.

J is TRBJ2-7 and V is TRBV28, with D hard to call. With 4 bases removed from V and 0 bases from J, the gap between germline ends came to 10 bases. Germline V CDR1 and CDR2: MDHEN, SYDVKM. The CDR3 is 14 amino acids. This CDR3 is CASSSSSPSYEQYF. The CDR3 region has the DNA TGTGCCAGCAGTTCCTCGTCCCCCTCCTACGAGCAGTACTTC.

This clone was detected once. The chain has TRBV28 and TRBJ1-6, with a weak D call TRBD1 (5 bases). From germline, CDR1 is MDHEN and CDR2 SYDVKM. V lost 7 bases to trimming and J lost 6 bases, with 10 bases between them. CDR3 length equals 13 residues. CDR3 amino acids: CASNGDGNSPLHF. The CDR3 DNA reads TGTGCCAGCAATGGGGACGGTAATTCACCCCTCCACTTT.

The chain combines TRBV9 with TRBJ2-7, with TRBD1 identical over 9 bases. The germline gives CDR1 SGDLS, CDR2 YYNGEE. This CDR3 region has 14 residues. Germline trimming cut 3 bases from V and 3 bases from J; bases unmatched to any gene: 4. This CDR3 is CASSAGTGNYEQYF. The DNA for the CDR3 is TGTGCCAGCAGCGCGGGGACAGGGAACTACGAGCAGTACTTC.

This clone was found a few times. The chain has TRBV5-1 and TRBJ2-7; D gene uncertain. The CDR3 runs 11 residues. V gave up 5 bases and J gave up 5 bases, with 8 bases separating them. Germline CDR1 reads SGHRS; CDR2 reads YFSETQ. For the CDR3, the DNA is TGCGCCAGCAGGGGGTCCCACGAGCAGTACTTC. It encodes CASRGSHEQYF.

The V gene is TRBV10-3, the J gene TRBJ2-5, with D possibly being TRBD1 (6 bases). Between the trimmed V and J ends, which lost 6 bases and 2 bases, there was a span of 13 bases. The CDR3 consists of 14 residues. Germline V gene lookup returns CDR1 ENHRY and CDR2 SYGVKD. The CDR3 region has the DNA TGTGCCATCAGGAACGGGACACTACAAGAGACCCAGTACTTC. Its translation: CAIRNGTLQETQYF.

CDR3 loop: CASSPATGGNQPQHF. The CDR3 DNA reads TGTGCCAGCAGCCCAGCGACAGGGGGTAATCAGCCCCAGCATTTT. The rearrangement uses TRBV4-2 and TRBJ1-5; TRBD1 matches at 9 bases. V lost 4 bases and J lost 4; bases outside the gene matches: 5. The germline gives CDR1 LGHNA, CDR2 YNFKEQ. The CDR3 spans 15 residues.

This chain joins TRBV15 and TRBJ2-7; the D gene is possibly TRBD2 (5 bases). The ends were cut back, 5 bases at V and 7 bases at J, with 21 bases in the middle. Germline V lookup: CDR1 LNHNV, CDR2 YYDKDF (reference sequence). This CDR3 contains 15 residues. Here the CDR3 reads CATSQGRGVPGEQYF. CDR3 DNA sequence: TGTGCCACCAGCCAAGGTAGAGGTGTCCCGGGGGAGCAGTACTTC.

The V gene is TRBV29-1, the J gene TRBJ1-2; D unresolved. CDR1 is SQVTM, CDR2 ANQGSEA, per germline. The CDR3 totals 12 residues. Trimming left V 7 bases short and J 2 bases short, with 11 bases between. CDR3 residues: CSGAGENYGYTF. CDR3 DNA sequence: TGCAGCGGTGCCGGGGAGAACTATGGCTACACCTTC.

The chain combines TRBV7-8 with TRBJ1-5; D is unresolved. From germline, CDR1 is SGHVS and CDR2 FQNEAQ. CDR3 size: 14 residues. Trimming stripped 3 bases from V and 0 bases from J, with 6 bases between. CDR3 sequence (DNA): TGTGCCAGCAGCTTCACACGTAGCAATCAGCCCCAGCATTTT. Translated: CASSFTRSNQPQHF.

This chain uses TRBV27 with TRBJ2-1; 9 positions match TRBD2. Looked up from germline, CDR1 is MNHEY and CDR2 is SMNVEV (reference sequence). The ends lost 2 bases at V and 6 bases at J; junction bases unmatched: 5. CDR3 length equals 15 residues. The CDR3 sequence: CASSLLLAGFNEQFF. The CDR3 nucleotides read TGTGCCAGCAGTTTACTCCTAGCGGGGTTCAATGAGCAGTTCTTC.

The V gene is TRBV5-6, the J gene TRBJ2-5; 8 bases map to TRBD1. Germline CDR1 SGHDT, CDR2 YYEEEE. The CDR3 contains 16 residues. Trimming at V came to 6 bases and at J to 5 bases, leaving 15 bases not matched to a gene. The CDR3 spells CASKETGVLDWETQYF. CDR3 sequence (DNA): TGTGCCAGCAAGGAGACAGGGGTTTTGGATTGGGAGACCCAGTACTTC.

V and J are TRBV18 and TRBJ2-7; TRBD1 matches at 10 bases. Germline V gene sequence: CDR1 KGHSH, CDR2 LQKENI. The CDR3 runs 15 residues. Unmatched junction bases numbered 8, after V lost 3 bases and J lost 6 bases. The CDR3 nucleotides are TGTGCCAGCTCACCGAGGACAGGGGGGGTGGGCGAGCAGTACTTC. It encodes CASSPRTGGVGEQYF.

The chain employs TRBV6-5 and TRBJ2-4; unclear D gene. The CDR3 has 14 residues. Germline-derived CDR1 and CDR2 are MNHEY and SVGAGI. The V end was cut by 6 bases, the J end by 1 base, with 10 bases between. The CDR3 DNA reads TGTGCCAGCAGCCCACGACCGGCCAAAAACATTCAGTACTTC. Translating gives CASSPRPAKNIQYF.

This clone has only one observation. The V and J genes are TRBV5-4 and TRBJ2-7, with 8 bases identical to TRBD1. Per the germline V gene, CDR1 is SGHNT and CDR2 is YYREEE (reference sequence). Germline trimming cut 3 bases from V and 4 bases from J; bases unmatched to any gene: 9. CDR3 size: 15 residues. The CDR3, as DNA: TGTGCCAGCAGCTCCCCCGGGACAGGAAGTTACGAGCAGTACTTC. It translates to CASSSPGTGSYEQYF.

The rearrangement joins TRBV18 to TRBJ2-2; TRBD1 might be the D (6 bases). V lost 5 bases to trimming and J lost 2 bases, with 15 bases between them. Germline-derived CDR1 and CDR2 are KGHSH and LQKENI. This CDR3 has 16 residues. CDR3 residues: CASSKRQEINTGELFF. The CDR3 DNA is TGTGCCAGCTCAAAGAGACAGGAGATAAACACCGGGGAGCTGTTTTTT.

This clone has a single count. This chain's CDR3 is CASSQDRGPGELFF. The CDR3 DNA reads as TGCGCCAGCAGCCAAGACAGGGGACCCGGGGAGCTGTTTTTT. This chain links TRBV4-1 with TRBJ2-2, with a weak D call TRBD1 (6 bases). Germline values: CDR1 MGHRA, CDR2 YSYEKL. CDR3 length equals 14 residues. V lost 0 bases and J 6 bases, leaving 8 bases between the germline ends.

This chain joins TRBV14 and TRBJ1-1; possibly TRBD1 for D (5 bases). V lost 2 bases, J lost 4 bases, and 8 bases lay in between. The CDR3 has 13 amino acids. Per the germline V gene, CDR1 is SGHDN and CDR2 is FVKESK. The CDR3, as DNA: TGTGCCAGCAGCCAAAACCAGGGCACTGAAGCTTTCTTT. Amino acids: CASSQNQGTEAFF.

The chain has TRBV18 and TRBJ2-3; D ambiguous. The V end lost 1 base, the J end lost 0 bases, and 11 bases lay between the germline ends. This CDR3 comprises 16 residues. Germline CDR1 reads KGHSH; CDR2 reads LQKENI. The CDR3 loop is CASSPLGQTSTDTQYF. In DNA form, the CDR3 reads TGTGCCAGCTCACCACTGGGCCAGACTAGCACAGATACGCAGTATTTT.

The sample holds many counts of this clone. The chain links TRBV6-5 to TRBJ2-7, with 10 bases fitting TRBD1. Germline V gene sequence: CDR1 MNHEY, CDR2 SVGAGI. With V trimmed by 6 bases and J by 4 bases, 9 bases remained unmatched. This CDR3 comprises 15 residues. Written as DNA, the CDR3 is TGTGCCAGCAGCCCAGGCGTGGACAGGGGGTACGAGCAGTACTTC. Protein product: CASSPGVDRGYEQYF.

The chain uses TRBV10-1 and TRBJ2-7; 7 bases align to TRBD2. V lost 7 bases and J lost 4; bases outside the gene matches: 13. The CDR3 covers 15 residues. Germline loops: CDR1 WNHNN, CDR2 SYGVQD (reference sequence). This CDR3 is CASNSGRAGEYEQYF. In nucleotides, the CDR3 is TGCGCCAGCAACTCGGGGAGGGCAGGAGAGTACGAGCAGTACTTC.

V and J are TRBV19 and TRBJ1-2; D gene unclear. The CDR3 consists of 14 residues. The V end lost 3 bases, the J end lost 3 bases, and 11 bases lay between the germline ends. Germline V gene lookup returns CDR1 LNHDA and CDR2 SQIVND (reference sequence). The CDR3 DNA reads as TGTGCCAGTAGTATTAATCAGGATCACTATGGCTACACCTTC. The encoded protein is CASSINQDHYGYTF. Looking up the rest from reference TRBV19 and TRBJ1-2 gives the full variable domain: DGGITQSPKYLFRKEGQNVTLSCEQNLNHDAMYWYRQDPGQGLRLIYYSQIVNDFQKGDIAEGYSVSREKKESFPLTVTSAQKNPTAFYLCASSINQDHYGYTFGSGTRLTVV.

V and J are TRBV5-1 and TRBJ2-2, with D perhaps matching TRBD1 (5 bases). Germline lookup yields CDR1 SGHRS and CDR2 YFSETQ. V gave up 3 bases and J gave up 6 bases, with 9 bases separating them. The CDR3 covers 13 residues. The CDR3 DNA reads as TGCGCCAGCAGCTGGACAAGCCCCGGGGAGCTGTTTTTT. Translating it yields CASSWTSPGELFF.